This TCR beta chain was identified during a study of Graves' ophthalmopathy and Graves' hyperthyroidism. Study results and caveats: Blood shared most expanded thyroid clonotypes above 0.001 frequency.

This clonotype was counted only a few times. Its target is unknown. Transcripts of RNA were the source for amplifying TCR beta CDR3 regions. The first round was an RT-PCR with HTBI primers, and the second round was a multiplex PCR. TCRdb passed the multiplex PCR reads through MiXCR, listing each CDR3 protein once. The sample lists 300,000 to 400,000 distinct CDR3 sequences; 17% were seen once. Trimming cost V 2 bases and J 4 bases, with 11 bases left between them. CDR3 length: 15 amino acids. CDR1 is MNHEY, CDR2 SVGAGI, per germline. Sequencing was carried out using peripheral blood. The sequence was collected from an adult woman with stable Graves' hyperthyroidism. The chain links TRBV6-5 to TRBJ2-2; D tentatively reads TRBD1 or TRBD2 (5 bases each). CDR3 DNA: TGTGCCAGCAGTTACAGGGGTCGGGGCACCGGGGAGCTGTTTTTT. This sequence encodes CASSYRGRGTGELFF.